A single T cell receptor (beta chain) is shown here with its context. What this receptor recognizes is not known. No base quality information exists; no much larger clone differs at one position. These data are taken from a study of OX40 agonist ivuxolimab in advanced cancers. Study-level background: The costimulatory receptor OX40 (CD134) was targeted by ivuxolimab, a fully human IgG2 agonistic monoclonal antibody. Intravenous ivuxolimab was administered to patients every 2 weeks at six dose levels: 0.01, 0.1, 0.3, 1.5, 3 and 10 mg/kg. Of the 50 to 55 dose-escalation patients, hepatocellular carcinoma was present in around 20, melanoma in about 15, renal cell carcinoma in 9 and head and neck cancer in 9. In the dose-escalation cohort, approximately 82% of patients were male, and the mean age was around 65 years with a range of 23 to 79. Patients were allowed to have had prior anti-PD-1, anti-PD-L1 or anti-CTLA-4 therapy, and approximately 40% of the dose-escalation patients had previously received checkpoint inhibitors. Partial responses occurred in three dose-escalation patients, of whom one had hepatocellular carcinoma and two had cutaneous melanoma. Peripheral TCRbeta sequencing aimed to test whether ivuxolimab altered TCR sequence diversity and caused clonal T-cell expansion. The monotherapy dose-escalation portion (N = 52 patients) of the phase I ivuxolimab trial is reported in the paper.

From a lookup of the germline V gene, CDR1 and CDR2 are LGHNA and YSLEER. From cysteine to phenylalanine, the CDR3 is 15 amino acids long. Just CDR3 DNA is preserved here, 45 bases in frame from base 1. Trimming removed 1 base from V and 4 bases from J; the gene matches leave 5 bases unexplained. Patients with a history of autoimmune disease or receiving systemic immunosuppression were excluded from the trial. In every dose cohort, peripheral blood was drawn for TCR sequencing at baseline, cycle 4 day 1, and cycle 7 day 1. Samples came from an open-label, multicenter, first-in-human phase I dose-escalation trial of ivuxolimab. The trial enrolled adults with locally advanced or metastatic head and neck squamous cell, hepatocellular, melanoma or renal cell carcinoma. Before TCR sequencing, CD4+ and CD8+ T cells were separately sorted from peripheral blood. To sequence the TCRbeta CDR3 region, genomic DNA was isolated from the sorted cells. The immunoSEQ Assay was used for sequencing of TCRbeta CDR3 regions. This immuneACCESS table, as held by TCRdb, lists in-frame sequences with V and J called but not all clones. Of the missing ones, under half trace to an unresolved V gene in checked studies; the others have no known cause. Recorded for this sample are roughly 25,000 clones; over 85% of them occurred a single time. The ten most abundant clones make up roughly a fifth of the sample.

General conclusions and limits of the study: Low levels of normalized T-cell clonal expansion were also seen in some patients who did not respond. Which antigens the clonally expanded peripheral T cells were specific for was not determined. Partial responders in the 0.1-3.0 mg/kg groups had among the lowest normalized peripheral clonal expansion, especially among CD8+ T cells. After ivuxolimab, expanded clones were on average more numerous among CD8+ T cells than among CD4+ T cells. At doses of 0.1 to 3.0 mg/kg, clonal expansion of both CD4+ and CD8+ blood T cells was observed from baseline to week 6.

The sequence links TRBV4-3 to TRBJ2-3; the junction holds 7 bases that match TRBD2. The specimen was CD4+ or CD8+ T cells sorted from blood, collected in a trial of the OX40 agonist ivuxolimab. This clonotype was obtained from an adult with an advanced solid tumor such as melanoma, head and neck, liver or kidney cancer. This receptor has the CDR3 CASSQVQGGADTQYF. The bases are TGCGCCAGCAGCCAAGTGCAGGGAGGGGCAGATACGCAGTATTTT.